Following are 8 T cell receptor beta chains from one sample sequenced in a study of a mutant IDH1 vaccine in newly diagnosed glioma (dated by TCRdb to the early 2020s). Per the publication, the time point label means: baseline, week 1 (first vaccination visit). The treatment or condition tag for this specimen amounts to: pre-vaccination baseline after standard-of-care therapy. Libraries came from the immunoSEQ multiplex PCR assay. The clones in this table, taken by TCRdb from immuneACCESS, are in-frame only. Not every clone is retained; where verified, under half of the shortfall comes from an unresolved V gene, and the cause of the rest is unknown. For this sample there are 50,000 or so clones; roughly 80% appear just once. The ten biggest clones cover 15% to 25% of the sample. The input for sequencing was PBMCs, taken from a glioma patient treated with radiotherapy, temozolomide or both. The receptors here all came from a man between 18 and 29 years old with glioma.

The chain uses TRBV30 and TRBJ1-3; no reliable D call. V lost 3 bases and J 3 bases, leaving 12 bases between the germline ends. Germline values: CDR1 GTSNPN, CDR2 SVGIG (reference sequence). This CDR3 is 14 amino acids long. This CDR3 reads CAWSLRAGGNTIYF. The CDR3 nucleotides are TGTGCCTGGAGCCTCCGGGCAGGTGGAAACACCATATATTTT.

The chain is built from TRBV16 and TRBJ2-3, with D hard to call. Germline loops: CDR1 KGHSY, CDR2 FQNENV. Trimming left V 6 bases short and J 0 bases short, with 13 bases between. CDR3 length: 15 amino acids. CDR3 region: CASSHLFDSTDTQYF. In nucleotides, the CDR3 is TGTGCCAGCAGTCACTTATTCGATAGCACAGATACGCAGTATTTT.

The table lists this clone with a count of one. The J gene is TRBJ2-1, the V gene TRBV30; D remains unclear. Germline V gene lookup returns CDR1 GTSNPN and CDR2 SVGIG (reference sequence). This CDR3 region has 12 residues. The V gene lost 0 bases and the J gene lost 6 bases, with 6 bases spanning the gap. This CDR3 is CAWSVSSNEQFF. DNA for the CDR3: TGTGCCTGGAGTGTTAGCAGCAATGAGCAGTTCTTC.

This clone was recorded a few times. The chain has TRBV5-1 and TRBJ1-1, with TRBD1 as a possible D gene (6 bases). V shed 7 bases and J shed 1 base, with 14 bases lying between them. Germline CDR1 reads SGHRS; CDR2 reads YFSETQ. CDR3 size: 14 residues. CDR3 loop: CASARDMGNTEAFF. The CDR3 DNA sequence: TGCGCCAGCGCCCGGGACATGGGGAACACTGAAGCTTTCTTT.

V and J are TRBV4-3 and TRBJ2-1, with D maybe TRBD1 (5 bases). V was shortened by 0 bases and J by 2 bases, with 20 bases between the two germline ends. The germline V gene has CDR1 LGHNA and CDR2 YSLEER. The length of the CDR3 is 19 residues. The CDR3 sequence is CASSQDTFGPARAYNEQFF. The CDR3 bases are TGCGCCAGCAGCCAAGATACATTCGGGCCTGCCAGGGCCTACAATGAGCAGTTCTTC.

This clone was seen just once. CDR3 in DNA: TGTGCCAGCAGCTTAGTCGAGGCAGGGAAATTGTTTTTT. Amino acids: CASSLVEAGKLFF. The V and J genes are TRBV7-2 and TRBJ1-4; maybe TRBD1 (5 bases). Germline V gene data show CDR1 as SGHTA and CDR2 as FQGNSA. The CDR3 contains 13 residues. Trimming removed 1 base from V and 15 bases from J, with 15 bases in between.

The rearrangement links TRBV27 to TRBJ2-5; D gene unclear. The V gene lost 6 bases and the J gene lost 2 bases, with 4 bases spanning the gap. Germline lookup yields CDR1 MNHEY and CDR2 SMNVEV (reference sequence). The CDR3 runs to 11 residues. The CDR3 nucleotides are TGTGCCAGCAGACTTCAAGAGACCCAGTACTTC. Encoded protein: CASRLQETQYF.

The chain combines TRBV5-4 with TRBJ1-1, with a possible D match to TRBD1 (5 bases). V was trimmed by 5 bases and J by 0 bases, leaving 8 bases between them. Germline CDR1 SGHNT, CDR2 YYREEE (reference sequence). The length of the CDR3 is 13 residues. CDR3 loop: CASRGVMNTEAFF. CDR3 in DNA: TGTGCCAGCAGGGGGGTAATGAACACTGAAGCTTTCTTT.